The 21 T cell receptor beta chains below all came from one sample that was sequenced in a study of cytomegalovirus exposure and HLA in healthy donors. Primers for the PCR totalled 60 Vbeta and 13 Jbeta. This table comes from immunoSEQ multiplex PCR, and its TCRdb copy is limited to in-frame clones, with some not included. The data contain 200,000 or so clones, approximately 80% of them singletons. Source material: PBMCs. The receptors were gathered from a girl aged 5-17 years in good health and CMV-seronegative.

The CDR3 DNA follows: TGTGCCAGCAGTTTCCGGCTCGGGGACGAGCAGTACTTC. Translating gives CASSFRLGDEQYF. The V gene is TRBV6-6, the J gene TRBJ2-7; weak D call: TRBD2 (5 bases). The CDR3 totals 13 residues. V was trimmed by 4 bases and J by 5 bases, leaving 12 bases between them. CDR1 is MNHNY, CDR2 SVGAGI, per germline (reference sequence).

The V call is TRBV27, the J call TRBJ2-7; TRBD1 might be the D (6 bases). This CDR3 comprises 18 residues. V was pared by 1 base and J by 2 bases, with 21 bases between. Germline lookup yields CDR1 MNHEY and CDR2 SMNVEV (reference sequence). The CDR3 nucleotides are TGTGCCAGCAGTTTATTTTCAGGGACACGGGTAAACACCTACGAGCAGTACTTC. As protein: CASSLFSGTRVNTYEQYF.

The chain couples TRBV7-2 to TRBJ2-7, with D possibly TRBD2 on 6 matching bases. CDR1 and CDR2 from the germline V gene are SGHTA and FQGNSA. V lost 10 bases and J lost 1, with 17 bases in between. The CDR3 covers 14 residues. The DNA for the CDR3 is TGTGCCACCGGAGGGTACTATACTTCCTACGAGCAGTACTTC. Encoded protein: CATGGYYTSYEQYF.

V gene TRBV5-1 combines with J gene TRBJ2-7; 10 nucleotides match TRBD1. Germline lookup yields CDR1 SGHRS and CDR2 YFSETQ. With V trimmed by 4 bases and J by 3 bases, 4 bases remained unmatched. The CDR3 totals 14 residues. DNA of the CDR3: TGCGCCAGCAGCGGGGGACAGGGGCTCTACGAGCAGTACTTC. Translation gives CASSGGQGLYEQYF.

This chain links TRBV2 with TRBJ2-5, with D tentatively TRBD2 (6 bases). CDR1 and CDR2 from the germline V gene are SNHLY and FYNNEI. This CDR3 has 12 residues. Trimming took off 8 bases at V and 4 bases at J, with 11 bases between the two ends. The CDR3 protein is CASGGEIETQYF. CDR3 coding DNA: TGTGCCAGCGGAGGGGAAATAGAGACCCAGTACTTC.

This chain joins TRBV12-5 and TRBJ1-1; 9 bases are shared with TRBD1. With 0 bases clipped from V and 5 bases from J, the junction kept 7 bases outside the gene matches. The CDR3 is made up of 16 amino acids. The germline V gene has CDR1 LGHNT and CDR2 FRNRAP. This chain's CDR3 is CASGLVGGTGRTEAFF. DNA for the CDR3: TGTGCTAGTGGTTTGGTAGGCGGGACAGGGAGGACTGAAGCTTTCTTT. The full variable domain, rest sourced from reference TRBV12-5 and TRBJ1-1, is DARVTQTPRHKVTEMGQEVTMRCQPILGHNTVFWYRQTMMQGLELLAYFRNRAPLDDSGMPKDRFSAEMPDATLATLKIQPSEPRDSAVYFCASGLVGGTGRTEAFFGQGTRLTVV.

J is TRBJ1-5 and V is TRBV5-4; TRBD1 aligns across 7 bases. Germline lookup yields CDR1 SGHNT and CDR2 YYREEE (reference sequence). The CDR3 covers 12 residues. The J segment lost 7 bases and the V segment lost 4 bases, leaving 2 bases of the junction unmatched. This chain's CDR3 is CASSARGQPQHF. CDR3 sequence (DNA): TGTGCCAGCAGCGCCAGGGGGCAGCCCCAGCATTTT.

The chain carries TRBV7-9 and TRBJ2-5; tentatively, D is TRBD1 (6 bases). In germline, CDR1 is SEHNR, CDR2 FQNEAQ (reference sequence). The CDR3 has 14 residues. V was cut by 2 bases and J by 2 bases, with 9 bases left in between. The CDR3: CASSLWTDQETQYF. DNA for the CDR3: TGTGCCAGCAGCTTATGGACAGATCAAGAGACCCAGTACTTC.

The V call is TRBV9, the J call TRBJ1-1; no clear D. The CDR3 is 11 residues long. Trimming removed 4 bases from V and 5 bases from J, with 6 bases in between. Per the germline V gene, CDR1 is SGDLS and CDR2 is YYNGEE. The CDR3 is CASSPQTEAFF. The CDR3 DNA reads TGTGCCAGCAGCCCGCAGACTGAAGCTTTCTTT.

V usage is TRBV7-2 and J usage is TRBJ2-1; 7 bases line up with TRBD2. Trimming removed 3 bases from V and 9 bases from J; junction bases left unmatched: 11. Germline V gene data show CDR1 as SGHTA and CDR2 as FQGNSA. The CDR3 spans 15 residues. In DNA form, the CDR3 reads TGTGCCAGCAGCTTGAGTGGCGGGAGTCTTTCTGAGCAGTTCTTC. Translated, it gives CASSLSGGSLSEQFF.

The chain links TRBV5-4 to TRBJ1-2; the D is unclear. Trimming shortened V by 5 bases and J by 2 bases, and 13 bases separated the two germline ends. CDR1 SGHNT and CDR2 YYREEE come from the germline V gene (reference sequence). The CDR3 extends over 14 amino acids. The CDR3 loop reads CASSGSPENYGYTF. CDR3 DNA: TGTGCCAGCAGTGGGAGTCCAGAGAACTATGGCTACACCTTC.

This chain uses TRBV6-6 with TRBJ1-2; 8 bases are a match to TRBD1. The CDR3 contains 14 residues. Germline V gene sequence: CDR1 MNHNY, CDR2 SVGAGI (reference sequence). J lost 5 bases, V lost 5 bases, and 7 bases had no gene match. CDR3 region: CASSPRQGLYGYTF. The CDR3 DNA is TGTGCCAGCAGTCCGCGACAGGGGCTTTATGGCTACACCTTC.

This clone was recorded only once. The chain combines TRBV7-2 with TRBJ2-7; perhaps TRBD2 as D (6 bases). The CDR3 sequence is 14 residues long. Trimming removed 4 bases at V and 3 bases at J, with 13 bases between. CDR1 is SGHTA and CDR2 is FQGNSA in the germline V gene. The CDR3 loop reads CASSSGRSNYEQYF. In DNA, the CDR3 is TGTGCCAGCAGCTCGGGGAGGTCGAACTACGAGCAGTACTTC.

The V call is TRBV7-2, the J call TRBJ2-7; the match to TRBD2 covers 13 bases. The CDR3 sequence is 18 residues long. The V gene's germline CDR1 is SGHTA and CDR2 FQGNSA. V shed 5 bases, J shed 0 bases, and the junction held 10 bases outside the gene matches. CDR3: CASSPRPTSGGSSYEQYF. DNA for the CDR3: TGTGCCAGCAGCCCCCGCCCGACTAGCGGGGGGAGCTCCTACGAGCAGTACTTC.

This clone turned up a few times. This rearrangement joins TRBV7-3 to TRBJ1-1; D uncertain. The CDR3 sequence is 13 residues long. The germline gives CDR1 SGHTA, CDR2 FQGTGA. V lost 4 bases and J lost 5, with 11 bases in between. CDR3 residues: CASSSFPGTEAFF. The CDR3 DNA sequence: TGTGCCAGCAGCTCGTTCCCGGGGACTGAAGCTTTCTTT.

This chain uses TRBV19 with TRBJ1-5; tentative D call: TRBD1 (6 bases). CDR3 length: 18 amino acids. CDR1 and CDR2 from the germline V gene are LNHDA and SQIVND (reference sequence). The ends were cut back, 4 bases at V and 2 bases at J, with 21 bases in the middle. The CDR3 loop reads CASSTLQAGELGNQPQHF. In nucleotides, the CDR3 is TGTGCCAGTAGTACCCTTCAGGCAGGGGAGCTCGGCAATCAGCCCCAGCATTTT.

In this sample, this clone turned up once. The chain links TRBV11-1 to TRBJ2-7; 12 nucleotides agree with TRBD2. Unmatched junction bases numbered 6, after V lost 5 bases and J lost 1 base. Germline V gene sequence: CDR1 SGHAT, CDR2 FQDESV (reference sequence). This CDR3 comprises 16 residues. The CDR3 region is CASSGRLAGESYEQYF. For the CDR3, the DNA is TGTGCCAGCAGCGGGAGACTAGCGGGGGAGTCCTACGAGCAGTACTTC.

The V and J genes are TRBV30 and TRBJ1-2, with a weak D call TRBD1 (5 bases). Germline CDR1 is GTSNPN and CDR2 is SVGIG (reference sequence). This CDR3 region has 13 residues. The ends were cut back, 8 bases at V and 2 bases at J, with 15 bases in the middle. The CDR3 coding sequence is TGTGCCGGGGGGGTAGTGTCCAACTATGGCTACACCTTC. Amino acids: CAGGVVSNYGYTF.

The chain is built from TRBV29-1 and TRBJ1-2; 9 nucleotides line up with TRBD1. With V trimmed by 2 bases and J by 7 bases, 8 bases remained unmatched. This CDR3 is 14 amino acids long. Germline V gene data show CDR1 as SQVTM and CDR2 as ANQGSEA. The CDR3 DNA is TGCAGCGTTGAATCGGGACAGGGTATGGGTGGCTACACCTTC. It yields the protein CSVESGQGMGGYTF. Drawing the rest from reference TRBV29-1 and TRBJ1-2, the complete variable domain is SAVISQKPSRDICQRGTSLTIQCQVDSQVTMMFWYRQQPGQSLTLIATANQGSEATYESGFVIDKFPISRPNLTFSTLTVSNMSPEDSSIYLCSVESGQGMGGYTFGSGTRLTVV.

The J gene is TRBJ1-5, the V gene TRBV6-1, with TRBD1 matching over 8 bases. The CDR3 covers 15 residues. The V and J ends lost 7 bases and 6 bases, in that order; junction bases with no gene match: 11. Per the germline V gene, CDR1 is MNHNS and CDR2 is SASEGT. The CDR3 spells CASILAQGGTQPQHF. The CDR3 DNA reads TGTGCCAGCATTCTCGCACAGGGGGGTACTCAGCCCCAGCATTTT.

In nucleotides, the CDR3 is TGTGCCTGGAGGGACAAGGACAGGCCAAATCAGCCCCAGCATTTT. As protein: CAWRDKDRPNQPQHF. J is TRBJ1-5 and V is TRBV30; 7 bases fit TRBD1. V shed 3 bases and J 4 bases; nucleotides not matched to a gene: 9. Germline V CDR1 and CDR2: GTSNPN, SVGIG (reference sequence). This CDR3 is built from 15 residues. The whole variable domain, filled in from reference TRBV30 and TRBJ1-5, reads SQTIHQWPATLVQPVGSPLSLECTVEGTSNPNLYWYRQAAGRGLQLLFYSVGIGQISSEVPQNLSASRPQDRQFILSSKKLLLSDSGFYLCAWRDKDRPNQPQHFGDGTRLSIL.